This T cell receptor (beta chain) was sequenced in a study of T cell responses to AZD1222 COVID-19 vaccine. This clone showed up just once. Its antigen is not identified. Libraries were prepared by immunoSEQ multiplex PCR; TCRdb keeps only in-frame clonotypes and omits some of them. Among about 82,000 clones listed, 83% were seen once. The CDR3 totals 16 residues. The V gene's germline CDR1 is SGDLS and CDR2 YYNGEE. Trimming took off 3 bases at V and 8 bases at J, with 20 bases between the two ends. Study-level results: Two AZD1222 doses significantly raised spike-specific TCR breadth and depth over controls. Without day 14 samples, only post-peak T cell repertoires were studied. Donors in the cohort were predominantly white British and more often female, and clonal diversity was possibly underestimated.

This specimen was peripheral blood, taken 28 days after the second AZD1222 dose. The rearrangement joins TRBV9 to TRBJ1-4; D possibly corresponds to TRBD1 (5 bases). The source is an adult who received the AZD1222 COVID-19 vaccine. Here the CDR3 reads CASSASWGGGGEKLFF. CDR3 sequence (DNA): TGTGCCAGCAGCGCCTCCTGGGGGGGTGGAGGAGAAAAACTGTTTTTT.